The clone carrying this TCR beta chain was counted between two and nine times. The entry originates in a study of cytomegalovirus exposure and HLA in healthy donors. Germline-derived CDR1 and CDR2 are LGHNA and YSLEER. The V end was cut by 4 bases, the J end by 6 bases, with 16 bases between. The CDR3 totals 14 residues. A multiplex PCR was run with 60 Vbeta primers and 13 Jbeta primers. The method was immunoSEQ multiplex PCR; TCRdb's version includes in-frame clones alone and lacks a portion of them. The data show more than 150,000 clones, approximately 80% seen once. The sample consisted of PBMCs. The receptor was derived from a male donor in good health and CMV-seronegative. The V and J genes are TRBV4-3 and TRBJ2-7, with a weak D call TRBD1 (7 bases). The CDR3 DNA follows: TGCGCCAGCAGCCCGACAGCAGGGGGAGGCGAGCAGTACTTC. This translates into CASSPTAGGGEQYF.